The source of this TCR beta chain is a study of siplizumab effects on memory and regulatory T cells (dated by TCRdb to about 2019). For context, the study as a whole: The study looked at the effect of siplizumab, an anti-CD2 antibody, on alloreactive T-cell subsets in allogeneic mixed lymphocyte reactions made from human PBMCs. What the study reported, not specific to this receptor: Unstimulated naive T cells appeared more diverse than memory T cells, and naive cells seemed to contribute substantially to the alloresponse. Roughly 75-97% of proliferating CD4+ or CD8+ clones could not be assigned a naive or memory phenotype. Among mappable alloreactive CD4+ clones, an average Treg-derived fraction of about 69% was observed with siplizumab, compared with roughly 25% in control reactions. Because sequences below about 10^-5 frequency were poorly captured, only a minor fraction of alloreactive clones could be mapped to unstimulated subsets. Whether proliferating Tregs from siplizumab cultures actually had suppressive function was not functionally confirmed. The cumulative frequency of alloreactive sequences that could be traced back to unstimulated CD4+ memory T cells was significantly reduced by siplizumab.

As encoded in the germline V gene, CDR1 is LGHNA while CDR2 is YNFKEQ. The germline V end is reduced by 1 base and the J end by 4 bases; junction bases left unmatched: 4. The CDR3 measures 15 amino acids from cysteine to phenylalanine. Only the CDR3 DNA stays, 45 bases, in frame from base 1. Library method: the immunoSEQ multiplex PCR assay. Some 1.1 x 10^5 TCR templates per sample were assayed by the deep sequencing platform. Genomic DNA extracted from sorted T cells was used for TCRbeta CDR3 sequencing. In the paper's pipeline: The R programming language was used for clonal analysis of the TCRbeta CDR3 data. Alloreactive CD4+ and CD8+ clones were identified by comparing unstimulated samples to CFSE-low samples taken after the reaction. Regulatory or non-regulatory origin of alloreactive CD4+ clones was assigned by matching sequences to the sorted unstimulated Treg and non-Treg repertoires. Sourced from immuneACCESS, this table was stored by TCRdb with only in-frame sequences that have V and J called. A share of the clones is absent; for the studies checked, an unresolved V gene accounts for under half, and the remainder has no known explanation. From that table come the V and J calls and clone size; the DNA was used to work out D and trimming. This sample gives around 100,000 clones in total; approximately 94% of them show up just once. The ten largest account for 1% to 1.5% of the sample.

TCRbeta CDR3 sequencing was performed on sorted unstimulated T cells and on proliferating T cells recovered from mixed lymphocyte reactions. Fresh whole blood from over 8 HLA-typed healthy donors was used to isolate PBMCs. To map where alloreactive clones came from, unstimulated CD4+ non-regulatory T cells were FACS-sorted. In regard to this clone: Its binding antigen is unknown. Nothing much larger sits one base from this clone, and base qualities are not available.

Sequencing was carried out using non-Treg CD4+ T cells sorted from blood. The meaning of the sample's cell subset or site label: FACS-sorted unstimulated CD4+ non-regulatory T cells. This chain is built from TRBV4-2 and TRBJ1-2, and TRBD1 aligns with 9 junction nucleotides. This TCR was recovered from a human donor in good health. CDR3 reads: CASSQGQGEVYGYTF. The nucleotide sequence is TGTGCCAGCAGCCAAGGACAGGGGGAGGTCTATGGCTACACCTTC.